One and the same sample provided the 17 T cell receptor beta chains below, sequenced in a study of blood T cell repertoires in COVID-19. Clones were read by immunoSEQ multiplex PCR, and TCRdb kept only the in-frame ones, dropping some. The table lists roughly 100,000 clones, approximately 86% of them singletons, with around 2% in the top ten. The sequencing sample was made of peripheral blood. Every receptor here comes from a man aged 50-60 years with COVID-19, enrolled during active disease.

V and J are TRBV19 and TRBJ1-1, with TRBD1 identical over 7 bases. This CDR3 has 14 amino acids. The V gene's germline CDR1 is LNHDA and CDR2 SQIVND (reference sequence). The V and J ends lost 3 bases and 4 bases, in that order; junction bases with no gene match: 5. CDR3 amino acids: CASSMDRWGTEAFF. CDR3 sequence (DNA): TGTGCCAGTAGTATGGACAGGTGGGGCACTGAAGCTTTCTTT.

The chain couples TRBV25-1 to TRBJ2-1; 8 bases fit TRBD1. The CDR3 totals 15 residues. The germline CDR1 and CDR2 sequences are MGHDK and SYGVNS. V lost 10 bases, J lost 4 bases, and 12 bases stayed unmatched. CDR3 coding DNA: TGTGCCACCGCCGATAGGACAGGGCAGTACAATGAGCAGTTCTTC. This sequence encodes CATADRTGQYNEQFF.

The CDR3 DNA follows: TGTGCCACCAGTGCCGTGGGGGACAGGGTTGGGGGTGAGCAGTTCTTC. Encoded protein: CATSAVGDRVGGEQFF. V usage is TRBV24-1 and J usage is TRBJ2-1; 9 nucleotides agree with TRBD1. The V gene end was trimmed by 5 bases and the J gene end by 9 bases; junction bases not matched to a gene: 13. Germline V gene lookup returns CDR1 KGHDR and CDR2 SFDVKD. There are 16 residues in the CDR3.

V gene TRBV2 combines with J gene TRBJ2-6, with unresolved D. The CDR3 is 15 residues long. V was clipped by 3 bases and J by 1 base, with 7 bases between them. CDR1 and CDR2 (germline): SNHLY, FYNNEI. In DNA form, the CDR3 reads TGTGCCAGCAGTGATTGGGCTTCTGGGGCCAACGTCCTGACTTTC. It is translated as CASSDWASGANVLTF.

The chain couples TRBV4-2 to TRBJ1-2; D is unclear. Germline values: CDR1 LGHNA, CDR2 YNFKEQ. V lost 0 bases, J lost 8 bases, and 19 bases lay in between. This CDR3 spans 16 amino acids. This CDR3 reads CASSQDSTSGLGGYTF. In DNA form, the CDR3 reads TGTGCCAGCAGCCAAGATTCAACCTCGGGGTTAGGGGGCTACACCTTC.

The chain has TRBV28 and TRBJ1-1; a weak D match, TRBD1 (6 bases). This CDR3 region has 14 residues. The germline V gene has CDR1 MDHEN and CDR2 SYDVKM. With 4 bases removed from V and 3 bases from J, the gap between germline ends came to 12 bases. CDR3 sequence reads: CASSSNQGYTEAFF. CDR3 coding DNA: TGTGCCAGCAGTTCAAATCAGGGGTACACTGAAGCTTTCTTT.

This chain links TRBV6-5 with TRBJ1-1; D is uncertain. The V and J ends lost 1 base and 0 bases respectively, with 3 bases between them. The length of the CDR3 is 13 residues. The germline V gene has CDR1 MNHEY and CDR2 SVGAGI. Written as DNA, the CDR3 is TGTGCCAGCAGTTACTTCGTGAACACTGAAGCTTTCTTT. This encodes CASSYFVNTEAFF.

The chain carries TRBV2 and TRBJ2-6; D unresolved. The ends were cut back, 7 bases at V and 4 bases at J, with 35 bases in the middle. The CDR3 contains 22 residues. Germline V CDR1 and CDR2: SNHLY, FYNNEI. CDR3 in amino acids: CASKTQSSNTKQTTTGANVLTF. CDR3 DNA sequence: TGTGCCAGCAAGACCCAGAGCTCAAATACCAAACAGACGACAACCGGGGCCAACGTCCTGACTTTC.

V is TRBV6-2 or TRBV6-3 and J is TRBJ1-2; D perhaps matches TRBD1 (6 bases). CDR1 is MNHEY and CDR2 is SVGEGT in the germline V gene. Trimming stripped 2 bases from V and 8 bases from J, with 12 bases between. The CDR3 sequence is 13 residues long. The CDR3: CASSYTYRDGYTF. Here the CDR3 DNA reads TGTGCCAGCAGTTACACTTACAGGGACGGCTACACCTTC.

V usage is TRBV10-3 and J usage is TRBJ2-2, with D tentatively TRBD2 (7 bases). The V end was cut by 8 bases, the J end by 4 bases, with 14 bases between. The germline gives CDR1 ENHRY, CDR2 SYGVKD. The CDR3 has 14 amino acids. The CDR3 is CAIGGGESTGELFF. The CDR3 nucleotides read TGTGCCATCGGGGGGGGCGAAAGCACCGGGGAGCTGTTTTTT.

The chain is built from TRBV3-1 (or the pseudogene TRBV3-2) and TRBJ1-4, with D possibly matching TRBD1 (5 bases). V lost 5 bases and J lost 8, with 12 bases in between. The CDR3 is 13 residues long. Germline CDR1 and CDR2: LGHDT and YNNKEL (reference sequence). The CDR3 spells CASSIDSREKLFF. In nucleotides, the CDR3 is TGTGCCAGCAGCATCGACAGTCGCGAAAAACTGTTTTTT.

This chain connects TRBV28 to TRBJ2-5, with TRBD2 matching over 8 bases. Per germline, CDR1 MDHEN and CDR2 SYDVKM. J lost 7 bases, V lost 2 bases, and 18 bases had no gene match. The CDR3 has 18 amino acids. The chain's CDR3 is CASSLNRVDLAGWGTQYF. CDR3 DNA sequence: TGTGCCAGCAGTTTAAATCGTGTGGATCTAGCGGGTTGGGGGACCCAGTACTTC.

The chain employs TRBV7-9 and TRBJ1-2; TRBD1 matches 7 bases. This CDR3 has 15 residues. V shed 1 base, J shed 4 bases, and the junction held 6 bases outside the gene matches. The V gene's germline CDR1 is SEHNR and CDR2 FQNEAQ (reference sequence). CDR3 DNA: TGTGCCAGCAGCTTAGGACAGGGTTTTAGCTATGGCTACACCTTC. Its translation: CASSLGQGFSYGYTF.

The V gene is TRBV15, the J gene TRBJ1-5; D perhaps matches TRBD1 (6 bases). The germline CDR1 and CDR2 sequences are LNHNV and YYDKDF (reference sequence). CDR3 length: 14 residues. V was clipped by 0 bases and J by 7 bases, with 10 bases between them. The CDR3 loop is CATSRDPGVQPQHF. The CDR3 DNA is TGTGCCACCAGCAGAGATCCAGGGGTACAGCCCCAGCATTTT. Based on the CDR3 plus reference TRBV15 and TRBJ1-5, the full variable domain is DAMVIQNPRYQVTQFGKPVTLSCSQTLNHNVMYWYQQKSSQAPKLLFHYYDKDFNNEADTPDNFQSRRPNTSFCFLDIRSPGLGDTAMYLCATSRDPGVQPQHFGDGTRLSIL.

In nucleotides, the CDR3 is TGCGCCAGCAGCCTCCAGTCTATCTCACACGATGGGAGTCTCTATGGCTACACCTTC. Its protein is CASSLQSISHDGSLYGYTF. The J gene is TRBJ1-2, the V gene TRBV4-1, with D uncertain. This CDR3 has 19 amino acids. Germline CDR1 MGHRA, CDR2 YSYEKL. V lost 4 bases to trimming and J lost 4 bases, with 28 bases between them.

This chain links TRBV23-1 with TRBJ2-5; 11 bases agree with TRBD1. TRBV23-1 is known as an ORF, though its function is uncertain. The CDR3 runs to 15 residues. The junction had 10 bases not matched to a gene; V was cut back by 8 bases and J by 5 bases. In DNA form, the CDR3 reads TGCGCCAGCCCCCCCGTGGACAGGGGGCGGGAGACCCAGTACTTC. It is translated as CASPPVDRGRETQYF.

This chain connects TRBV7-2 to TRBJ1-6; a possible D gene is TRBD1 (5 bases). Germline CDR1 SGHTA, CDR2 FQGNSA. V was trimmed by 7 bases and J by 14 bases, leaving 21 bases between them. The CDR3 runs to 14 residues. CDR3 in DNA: TGTGCCAGCACCTTTATCGGCAGGGTAGGATCCCTCCACTTT. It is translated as CASTFIGRVGSLHF.